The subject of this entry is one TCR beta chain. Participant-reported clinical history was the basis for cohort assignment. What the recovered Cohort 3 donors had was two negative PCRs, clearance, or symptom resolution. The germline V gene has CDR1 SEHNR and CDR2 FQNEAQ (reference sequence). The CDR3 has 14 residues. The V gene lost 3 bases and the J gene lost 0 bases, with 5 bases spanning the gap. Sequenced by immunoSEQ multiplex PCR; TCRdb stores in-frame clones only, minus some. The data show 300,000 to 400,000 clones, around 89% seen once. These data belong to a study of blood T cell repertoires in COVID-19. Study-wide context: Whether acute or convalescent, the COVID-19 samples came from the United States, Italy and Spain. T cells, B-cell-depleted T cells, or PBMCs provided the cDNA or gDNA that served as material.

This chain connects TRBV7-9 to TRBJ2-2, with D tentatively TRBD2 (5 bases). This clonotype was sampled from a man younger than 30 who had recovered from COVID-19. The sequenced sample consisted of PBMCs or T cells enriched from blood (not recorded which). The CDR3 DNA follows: TGTGCCAGCAGCTTGAGGGCGAACACCGGGGAGCTGTTTTTT. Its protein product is CASSLRANTGELFF.